The next 24 T cell receptor beta chains were all read from a single sample in a study of beta chain features in type 1 diabetes. The study reverse transcribed the entire isolated RNA, so it sequenced expressed TCRB transcripts. Sequencing used immunoSEQ multiplex PCR; TCRdb keeps in-frame clones, though not all of them. The sample yields about 930,000 clones, 17% seen once. Material: naive CD4+ T cells from blood. All receptors come from a woman in her late teens or twenties in good health.

Regarding this clone: Other DNA sequences from this sample encode an identical CDR3 as well. The CDR3 sequence is CATSDIQPGQGREKLFF. CDR3 nucleotide sequence: TGTGCCACCAGCGACATACAACCGGGACAGGGGAGGGAAAAACTGTTTTTT. The chain links TRBV15 to TRBJ1-4, with 10 nucleotides matching TRBD1. This CDR3 has 17 amino acids. Germline CDR1 reads LNHNV; CDR2 reads YYDKDF (reference sequence). Germline trimming cut 5 bases from V and 8 bases from J; bases unmatched to any gene: 14.

This clone was counted a few times. The gene calls are TRBV10-3 and TRBJ2-7; D is perhaps TRBD2 (6 bases). This CDR3 contains 12 residues. Trimming took off 3 bases at V and 6 bases at J, with 9 bases between the two ends. Germline values: CDR1 ENHRY, CDR2 SYGVKD. CDR3 DNA sequence: TGTGCCATCAGTGACCGGGGGTTCGAGCAGTACTTC. Protein product: CAISDRGFEQYF.

A few counts support this clone. Other DNA sequences within the sample encode an identical CDR3. The gene calls are TRBV11-1 and TRBJ2-3; the D is unclear. The V end was cut by 3 bases, the J end by 0 bases, with 10 bases between. Germline lookup yields CDR1 SGHAT and CDR2 FQDESV (reference sequence). CDR3 length equals 15 residues. The CDR3 bases are TGTGCCAGCAGCTTCCTGGCCCCTAGCACAGATACGCAGTATTTT. Protein sequence: CASSFLAPSTDTQYF.

The genes are TRBV28 and TRBJ1-2; D ambiguous. Germline V lookup: CDR1 MDHEN, CDR2 SYDVKM. This CDR3 has 18 amino acids. The V end lost 6 bases, the J end lost 4 bases, and 27 bases lay between the germline ends. The CDR3 reads CASSPRRVFQRNFYGYTF. In DNA, the CDR3 is TGTGCCAGCAGCCCTAGAAGGGTTTTCCAGAGGAACTTCTATGGCTACACCTTC.

The genes are TRBV7-2 and TRBJ2-5; TRBD2 matches 11 bases. Trimming took 5 bases from V and 5 from J; bases not matched to a gene: 13. Germline V gives CDR1 SGHTA, CDR2 FQGNSA. The CDR3 sequence is 17 residues long. CDR3: CASSTSASGRLRETQYF. For the CDR3, the DNA is TGTGCCAGCAGCACATCCGCTAGCGGGAGGTTGCGGGAGACCCAGTACTTC.

This clone has a handful of counts. V usage is TRBV4-2 and J usage is TRBJ1-1; D perhaps matches TRBD1 (5 bases). Germline CDR1 LGHNA, CDR2 YNFKEQ. Trimming removed 1 base from V and 5 bases from J, with 14 bases in between. The CDR3 runs 15 residues. The CDR3 here is CASSQVARVETEAFF. In DNA, the CDR3 is TGTGCCAGCAGCCAAGTGGCCAGGGTGGAGACTGAAGCTTTCTTT.

This clone was observed a few times. V is TRBV6-6 and J is TRBJ2-3; D not certain. V was pared by 0 bases and J by 2 bases, with 9 bases between. The germline V gene has CDR1 MNHNY and CDR2 SVGAGI (reference sequence). The CDR3 length is 15 residues. In DNA, the CDR3 is TGTGCCAGCAGTTACTCGATCAAAGACACAGATACGCAGTATTTT. Translating it yields CASSYSIKDTDTQYF.

The chain combines TRBV28 with TRBJ2-7; TRBD2 might be the D (5 bases). Germline V lookup: CDR1 MDHEN, CDR2 SYDVKM. V dropped 4 bases and J dropped 8 bases, with 27 bases sitting between them. The CDR3 extends over 17 amino acids. The CDR3 region is CASSSPRGIGGAVQQYF. DNA for the CDR3: TGTGCCAGCAGTTCCCCTCGGGGTATTGGAGGCGCAGTCCAGCAGTACTTC.

In DNA form, the CDR3 reads TGTGCCAGCAGCAGCAGAGCAAACTATGGCTACACCTTC. This translates into CASSSRANYGYTF. The gene calls are TRBV11-2 and TRBJ1-2; D is unresolved. CDR1 is SGHAT and CDR2 is FQNNGV in the germline V gene. V was clipped by 5 bases and J by 2 bases, with 9 bases between them. The CDR3 runs 13 residues.

This clone was seen only a few times. The rearrangement joins TRBV27 to TRBJ2-1; TRBD2 matches at 11 bases. The V gene end was trimmed by 5 bases and the J gene end by 6 bases; junction bases not matched to a gene: 6. The CDR3 is made up of 15 amino acids. Germline CDR1 reads MNHEY; CDR2 reads SMNVEV (reference sequence). This CDR3 is CASSPHGTSGNEQFF. DNA of the CDR3: TGTGCCAGCAGTCCACACGGGACTAGCGGCAATGAGCAGTTCTTC.

This clone was picked up a small number of times. The chain uses TRBV19 and TRBJ1-5, with D uncertain. Trimming took 3 bases from V and 4 from J, leaving 7 bases between them. CDR3 length equals 13 residues. CDR1 is LNHDA, CDR2 SQIVND, per germline (reference sequence). The CDR3 here is CASSILDNQPQHF. In nucleotides, the CDR3 is TGTGCCAGTAGTATTCTTGATAATCAGCCCCAGCATTTT.

The table lists this clone with a few counts. CDR3 coding DNA: TGCGCCAGCAGCGCCCGACCGGGACAGAGCGACGAGCAGTACTTC. Amino acids: CASSARPGQSDEQYF. The chain recombines TRBV4-3 with TRBJ2-7; TRBD1 aligns across 7 bases. With 5 bases clipped from V and 5 bases from J, the junction kept 12 bases outside the gene matches. Germline CDR1 is LGHNA and CDR2 is YSLEER. The length of the CDR3 is 15 residues.

The chain is built from TRBV4-3 and TRBJ2-7; D is perhaps TRBD1 (5 bases). This CDR3 contains 15 residues. Germline V gene sequence: CDR1 LGHNA, CDR2 YSLEER. The V and J ends lost 0 bases and 0 bases respectively, with 9 bases between them. In DNA form, the CDR3 reads TGCGCCAGCAGCCAAGAGTGGGGCTACTCCTACGAGCAGTACTTC. Protein: CASSQEWGYSYEQYF.

This clone was seen a few times. The rearrangement uses TRBV5-4 and TRBJ2-2; tentative D call: TRBD2 (5 bases). V lost 1 base to trimming and J lost 4 bases, with 14 bases between them. CDR1 and CDR2 (germline): SGHNT, YYREEE (reference sequence). This CDR3 region has 16 residues. The CDR3 protein is CASSLRGPRGTGELFF. DNA for the CDR3: TGTGCCAGCAGCTTGCGAGGCCCCCGGGGCACCGGGGAGCTGTTTTTT. Using reference TRBV5-4 and TRBJ2-2 for the parts outside the CDR3, the full variable domain is ETGVTQSPTHLIKTRGQQVTLRCSSQSGHNTVSWYQQALGQGPQFIFQYYREEENGRGNFPPRFSGLQFPNYSSELNVNALELDDSALYLCASSLRGPRGTGELFFGEGSRLTVL.

The chain has TRBV7-3 and TRBJ2-1; D ambiguous. The germline CDR1 and CDR2 sequences are SGHTA and FQGTGA. The germline V and J ends were trimmed by 5 bases and 6 bases, with 17 bases remaining between them. This CDR3 is built from 15 residues. The DNA for the CDR3 is TGTGCCAGCAGCACCCATGTCGCTACCCCCAATGAGCAGTTCTTC. Translation: CASSTHVATPNEQFF.

J is TRBJ2-5 and V is TRBV5-4; tentative D call: TRBD2 (5 bases). The length of the CDR3 is 17 residues. The V end was cut by 4 bases, the J end by 0 bases, with 19 bases between. Germline V CDR1 and CDR2: SGHNT, YYREEE (reference sequence). CDR3 loop: CASSQGGTGKDQETQYF. Here the CDR3 DNA reads TGTGCCAGCAGCCAAGGCGGTACGGGAAAGGACCAAGAGACCCAGTACTTC.

The gene calls are TRBV28 and TRBJ1-5; possibly TRBD1 for D (6 bases). Germline values: CDR1 MDHEN, CDR2 SYDVKM. The CDR3 is 17 amino acids. Between the trimmed V and J ends, which lost 3 bases and 2 bases, there was a span of 17 bases. The CDR3 here is CASSFSLIRGRNQPQHF. The CDR3 region has the DNA TGTGCCAGCAGTTTTTCCCTAATCAGGGGCCGCAATCAGCCCCAGCATTTT.

V gene TRBV4-3 combines with J gene TRBJ2-1; D perhaps matches TRBD2 (5 bases). Germline V gene lookup returns CDR1 LGHNA and CDR2 YSLEER. This CDR3 has 13 amino acids. V gave up 0 bases and J gave up 8 bases, with 8 bases separating them. Here the CDR3 reads CASSQEDGDEQFF. The CDR3 region has the DNA TGCGCCAGCAGCCAAGAAGACGGGGATGAGCAGTTCTTC.

This chain links TRBV18 with TRBJ2-2; D is uncertain. Germline V CDR1 and CDR2: KGHSH, LQKENI. Trimming cost V 2 bases and J 9 bases, with 16 bases left between them. CDR3 size: 15 residues. The CDR3 nucleotides are TGTGCCAGCTCACCATTCGAAGCATTGGCGAGGGAGCTGTTTTTT. Its translation is CASSPFEALARELFF.

The V gene is TRBV5-1, the J gene TRBJ1-2, with 12 bases matching TRBD1. CDR1 is SGHRS, CDR2 YFSETQ, per germline. The junction had 5 bases not matched to a gene; V was cut back by 0 bases and J by 8 bases. CDR3 length: 15 residues. For the CDR3, the DNA is TGCGCCAGCAGCTTGGTGGGGACAGGGGGCCGAGGCTACACCTTC. Protein sequence: CASSLVGTGGRGYTF.

The J gene is TRBJ2-5, the V gene TRBV5-4; D ambiguous. There are 15 residues in the CDR3. V was trimmed by 0 bases and J by 2 bases, leaving 11 bases between them. The V gene's germline CDR1 is SGHNT and CDR2 YYREEE (reference sequence). This chain's CDR3 is CASSLAGWGQETQYF. Here the CDR3 DNA reads TGTGCCAGCAGCTTGGCTGGGTGGGGACAAGAGACCCAGTACTTC. The whole variable domain, filled in from reference TRBV5-4 and TRBJ2-5, reads ETGVTQSPTHLIKTRGQQVTLRCSSQSGHNTVSWYQQALGQGPQFIFQYYREEENGRGNFPPRFSGLQFPNYSSELNVNALELDDSALYLCASSLAGWGQETQYFGPGTRLLVL.

V is TRBV28 and J is TRBJ2-2; 7 positions agree with TRBD2. This CDR3 is built from 16 residues. The V gene end was trimmed by 4 bases and the J gene end by 6 bases; junction bases not matched to a gene: 11. CDR1 and CDR2 from the germline V gene are MDHEN and SYDVKM. The CDR3 DNA reads TGTGCCAGCAGTTGGGGCGACTGGAGCGGGGCCGGGGAGCTGTTTTTT. Protein: CASSWGDWSGAGELFF.

This chain links TRBV7-2 with TRBJ2-7, with a possible D match to TRBD2 (6 bases). The CDR3 totals 15 residues. V lost 5 bases and J lost 2, with 16 bases in between. Per the germline V gene, CDR1 is SGHTA and CDR2 is FQGNSA. DNA for the CDR3: TGTGCCAGCAGCCAGCTGGCGGGACCGCCCTACGAGCAGTACTTC. Its translation is CASSQLAGPPYEQYF.

Only a few counts were recorded for this clone. Because the CDR3's place on the DNA is in doubt, the DNA is left out and the CDR3 is given as listed by TCRdb. Different DNA sequences within this sample yield the same CDR3. This rearrangement joins TRBV28 to TRBJ2-7; the table's D call, TRBD2, was not checked against the DNA. Germline CDR1 reads MDHEN; CDR2 reads SYDVKM. Both ends counted, the CDR3 spans 11 residues. The CDR3 sequence: CASSSSYEQYF.